The T cell receptor (beta chain) under discussion was sequenced for a study of T cells in women clearing cervical HPV infection. CDR1 and CDR2 from the germline V gene are SGHTA and FQGNSA. The trim removed 4 bases at V and 3 bases at J, leaving 9 bases unmatched. This CDR3 is built from 15 residues. The method was immunoSEQ multiplex PCR; TCRdb's version includes in-frame clones alone and lacks a portion of them. In total, the table holds tens of thousands of clones. Concerning this clone: The read ends 3 residues early relative to the CDR3; the germline J gene fills the gap.

Each participant carried one incident cervical HPV16 infection only. MY09/MY11 PCR detected cervical HPV DNA; dot-blot assigned genotypes. This chain connects TRBV7-2 to TRBJ2-7; 7 nucleotides align to TRBD1. The sequence was collected from a woman between 18 and 70 years old with a cervical HPV16 infection that either progressed to CIN3+ or cleared (not recorded which). Input material: blood buffy coat. The CDR3: CASSSRGTALYEQYF. The covered CDR3 bases are TGTGCCAGCAGCTCCCGTGGGACAGCCCTCTACGAG.